This T cell receptor (beta chain) was identified during a study of T-cell reconstitution after alpha-beta-depleted transplantation in children. This clonotype was detected many times. This CDR3 has 15 residues. Unmatched junction bases numbered 8, after V lost 6 bases and J lost 2 bases. The library targeted TCRbeta and was prepared with unique molecular identifiers. In TCRdb, the PCR reads were re-called with MiXCR into one record per CDR3 protein. The sample has about 600,000 distinct CDR3 sequences, more than 20% seen once; the top ten hold roughly 14%. This sequence joins TRBV12-3 or TRBV12-4 and TRBJ2-3, with 7 positions matching TRBD1. The source material was PBMCs, mostly from graft donor cells, sampled 360 days after TCRalphabeta/CD19-depleted stem cell transplant. The receptor comes from a boy under three years old who had a stem cell transplant for acute myeloid leukemia, so the T cells may come from the graft donor. In DNA, the CDR3 is TGTGCCAGCAGGCAAACAGGGGCATCCACAGATACGCAGTATTTT. It encodes CASRQTGASTDTQYF.